Sequencing of this TCR beta chain was carried out in a study of shared clonotypes between healthy human individuals. Study findings and constraints: Even with large depth, rarefaction showed that sorted-subset sequencing was incomplete.

With regard to this clone: Its specificity is unknown.

CDR3 size: 15 residues. CDR1 and CDR2 from the germline V gene are MNHEY and SVGAGI. The V segment lost 7 bases and the J segment 6 bases; nucleotides outside the gene matches: 7. The protocol was immunoSEQ multiplex PCR, while the TCRdb copy is restricted to in-frame clones and leaves out a portion. The table records about 2,500,000 clones, roughly nine tenths of them present only once. The sequence derives from a man younger than 30 in good health. The chain combines TRBV6-5 with TRBJ1-6, with 9 nucleotides matching TRBD1. Sample: naive CD4+ T cells sorted from blood. Regarding subset: CD45RA+ positively selected. The CDR3 spells CASTSGTGINSPLHF. In DNA, the CDR3 is TGTGCCAGCACCTCGGGGACAGGGATTAATTCACCCCTCCACTTT.